This T cell receptor (beta chain) emerged from a study of T cells of healthy individuals. This clonotype was detected only a few times. Losses at the gene ends were 3 bases for V and 2 bases for J; bases not matched to a gene: 5. This CDR3 contains 14 residues. Germline V gives CDR1 DFQATT, CDR2 SNEGSKA (reference sequence). TCRdb reprocessed the 5' RACE reads via MiXCR and lists one record per CDR3 protein. The sample contains 60,000 to 70,000 distinct CDR3 sequences, around 15% of which appear only once. The sequence was collected from a human donor in good health. V usage is TRBV20-1 and J usage is TRBJ2-7; TRBD2 agrees at 9 bases. In DNA form, the CDR3 reads TGCAGTGCTAGTGAGCGGGAGGTTCCCTACGAGCAGTACTTC. Translating gives CSASEREVPYEQYF.